A selection of T cell receptor beta chains follows, all from one sample in a study of blood T cell repertoires in COVID-19. Method: immunoSEQ multiplex PCR; TCRdb's copy keeps in-frame clones and lacks some. The sample carries about 62,000 clones, about 87% recorded once. The source material was peripheral blood. The receptors stem from a man between 65 and 79 years old with acute or convalescent COVID-19. CDR3s include the opening cysteine and the closing phenylalanine or tryptophan. The order of the fields is D gene, V gene, J gene, clone size, CDR3 DNA, CDR3 protein. D genes are given only for firm matches. Clone size is given for some rows only: seen once, a few or many times, or a class if the clone is expanded.

d_call: TRBD1; v_call: TRBV7-9; j_call: TRBJ2-2; clone_size: NA; cdr3_nt: TGTGCCAGCAGCCCCACAGGGGGCTTGAACACCGGGGAGCTGTTTTTT; cdr3_aa: CASSPTGGLNTGELFF
d_call: TRBD1; v_call: TRBV2; j_call: TRBJ2-7; clone_size: NA; cdr3_nt: TGTGCCAGCAAGAGGGCGGACAGGGTCGACGAGCAGTACTTC; cdr3_aa: CASKRADRVDEQYF
d_call: NA; v_call: TRBV5-4; j_call: TRBJ1-1; clone_size: NA; cdr3_nt: TGTGCCAGCAGCTTGGAACGGGAGGCTTTCTTT; cdr3_aa: CASSLEREAFF
d_call: NA; v_call: TRBV12-5; j_call: TRBJ2-1; clone_size: NA; cdr3_nt: TGTGCTAGTGGTCTCACGGGGGAGGAAACGCAGTTCTTC; cdr3_aa: CASGLTGEETQFF
d_call: NA; v_call: TRBV6-5; j_call: TRBJ2-6; clone_size: NA; cdr3_nt: TGTGCCAGCAGTTATCACACAGGCTCTGGGGCCAACGTCCTGACTTTC; cdr3_aa: CASSYHTGSGANVLTF
d_call: NA; v_call: TRBV3-1/TRBV3-2; j_call: TRBJ1-6; clone_size: once; cdr3_nt: TGTGCCAGCAGCCAATCGGCCATCCGGGATAATTCACCCCTCCACTTT; cdr3_aa: CASSQSAIRDNSPLHF
d_call: NA; v_call: TRBV15; j_call: TRBJ2-7; clone_size: NA; cdr3_nt: TGTGCCACCAGCCCAATGGCGGTCCCGGTCGAGCAGTACTTC; cdr3_aa: CATSPMAVPVEQYF
d_call: TRBD2; v_call: TRBV5-6; j_call: TRBJ2-1; clone_size: NA; cdr3_nt: TGTGCCAGCAGCTTAGGTAGCGGGAGGACGTACAATGAGCAGTTCTTC; cdr3_aa: CASSLGSGRTYNEQFF
d_call: TRBD1; v_call: TRBV27; j_call: TRBJ2-5; clone_size: NA; cdr3_nt: TGTGCCAGCAGTTGGCGGACAGGGGGAGAGACCCAGTACTTC; cdr3_aa: CASSWRTGGETQYF
d_call: TRBD1; v_call: TRBV10-2; j_call: TRBJ1-4; clone_size: NA; cdr3_nt: TGCGCCAGCACGGGACAGGGGGCGCTTCCGGCTGAAAAACTGTTTTTT; cdr3_aa: CASTGQGALPAEKLFF
d_call: TRBD1; v_call: TRBV5-4; j_call: TRBJ1-6; clone_size: NA; cdr3_nt: TGTGCCAGCAGCTTCGACAGGGGTAATTCACCCCTCCACTTT; cdr3_aa: CASSFDRGNSPLHF
d_call: NA; v_call: TRBV3-1/TRBV3-2; j_call: TRBJ1-1; clone_size: once; cdr3_nt: TGTGCCAGCAGCCAGGGACTGCCCAAGGGCGAAGCTTTCTTT; cdr3_aa: CASSQGLPKGEAFF
d_call: TRBD1; v_call: TRBV19; j_call: TRBJ1-1; clone_size: NA; cdr3_nt: TGTGCCAGTAGTCAATTACAGGGGGCAGCTGAAGCTTTCTTT; cdr3_aa: CASSQLQGAAEAFF
d_call: NA; v_call: TRBV14; j_call: TRBJ1-1; clone_size: NA; cdr3_nt: TGTGCCAGCAGCCAGCTAATGGACACTGAAGCTTTCTTT; cdr3_aa: CASSQLMDTEAFF
d_call: NA; v_call: TRBV30; j_call: TRBJ1-1; clone_size: NA; cdr3_nt: TGTGCCTGGAGTCGATCGGGATCGTCGAACACTGAAGCTTTCTTT; cdr3_aa: CAWSRSGSSNTEAFF
d_call: NA; v_call: TRBV28; j_call: TRBJ1-4; clone_size: NA; cdr3_nt: TGTGCCAGCAGCTCTGGGGGGGAGGGAAAACTGTTTTTT; cdr3_aa: CASSSGGEGKLFF
d_call: TRBD1; v_call: TRBV5-6; j_call: TRBJ2-4; clone_size: NA; cdr3_nt: TGTGCCAGCAGCGTGGAGTTGACGCGGGACAGGGGGGAAATAAACATTCAGTACTTC; cdr3_aa: CASSVELTRDRGEINIQYF
d_call: TRBD1; v_call: TRBV3-1/TRBV3-2; j_call: TRBJ2-7; clone_size: NA; cdr3_nt: TGTGCCAGCAGCCAGACTCCGGGACAGCGAAGGAACGAGCAGTACTTC; cdr3_aa: CASSQTPGQRRNEQYF